The rows below give T cell receptor beta chains drawn from one sample of a study of blood T cell repertoires in COVID-19. Profiling relied on immunoSEQ multiplex PCR, and the TCRdb table lists in-frame clones only, not all of them. The data show tens of thousands of clones, about nine tenths seen once. The sample comprised peripheral blood. The receptor set was obtained from an elderly woman with active or convalescent COVID-19. The CDR3 runs from the conserved cysteine through the conserved F or W. A D gene is named only where the DNA matches it firmly. Clone size appears in some rows only: once, few, many, or a class for an expanded clone.

J gene	clone size	D gene	V gene	CDR3 DNA	CDR3 protein
TRBJ1-1	.	.	TRBV9	TGTGCCAGCAGCGTACAGGGTGGGAACACTGAAGCTTTCTTT	CASSVQGGNTEAFF
TRBJ1-2	once	.	TRBV12-3/TRBV12-4	TGTGCCAGCACCCTAGGGCAGGGTTATGGCTACACCTTC	CASTLGQGYGYTF
TRBJ2-7	.	TRBD1	TRBV10-3	TGTGCCATCGGCAGGGCAGAGGGACAGCCCCACGAGCAGTACTTC	CAIGRAEGQPHEQYF
TRBJ2-6	.	.	TRBV5-8	TGTGCCAGCAGCCTAGACTACTCTGGGGCCAACGTCCTGACTTTC	CASSLDYSGANVLTF
TRBJ1-4	.	TRBD1	TRBV2	TGTGCCAGCAATTTAGTGCAGGGACAGATAAATGAAAAACTGTTTTTT	CASNLVQGQINEKLFF
TRBJ1-1	once	.	TRBV9	TGTGCCAGCGAGGGAGCCGGTGGAGCTTTCTTT	CASEGAGGAFF
TRBJ1-5	few	.	TRBV19	TGTGCCAGTACCAACACAGGGATGGTTCAGCCCCAGCATTTT	CASTNTGMVQPQHF
TRBJ1-1	.	.	TRBV23-1	TGCGCCAGCAGTCGATTTCTCTCTCCGAGCCGGGGGTCAAACACTGAAGCTTTCTTT	CASSRFLSPSRGSNTEAFF
TRBJ2-5	.	TRBD2	TRBV30	TGTGCCTGGAGTGTATTCGGGGGGTCGGAGACCCAGTACTTC	CAWSVFGGSETQYF
TRBJ2-1	.	TRBD2	TRBV7-6	TGTGCCAGCAGCTCTACGCGGGGGGGCAACAATGAGCAGTTCTTC	CASSSTRGGNNEQFF
TRBJ2-7	.	TRBD2	TRBV5-1	TGCGCCAGCAGCAATACCGGGACTAGCAATTACGAGCAGTACTTC	CASSNTGTSNYEQYF
TRBJ1-4	.	TRBD1	TRBV19	TGTGCCAGTAGTTGGACAGGAGCTAATGAAAAACTGTTTTTT	CASSWTGANEKLFF
TRBJ1-4	.	.	TRBV27	TGTGCCAGCAGGCGCGGAGACTATAATGAAAAACTGTTTTTT	CASRRGDYNEKLFF
TRBJ2-7	.	.	TRBV18	TGTGCCAGCTCACCTCAAAGGGGCTCCTACGAGCAGTACTTC	CASSPQRGSYEQYF
TRBJ1-2	.	.	TRBV27	TGTGCCAGCAGTCGGGGGGGGTTCGCCTATGGCTACACCTTC	CASSRGGFAYGYTF
TRBJ1-5	.	.	TRBV28	TGTGCCAGCAGGCCTAATAATCAGCCCCAGCATTTT	CASRPNNQPQHF
TRBJ2-3	.	TRBD2	TRBV9	TGTGCCAGCAGCGTTCGGGGGGGACTAACCATTAGCACAGATACGCAGTATTTT	CASSVRGGLTISTDTQYF
TRBJ2-1	.	TRBD2	TRBV28	TGTGCCAGCAGTCCTAGCGGGGGCCCATACAATGAGCAGTTCTTC	CASSPSGGPYNEQFF
TRBJ2-7	.	.	TRBV28	TGTGCCAGCAGTTCGCGGGAGCAGTACTTC	CASSSREQYF
TRBJ2-6	.	TRBD2	TRBV5-1	TGCGCCAGCACTGGAGGGCTAGCGGGGGGTGGAGCCAACGTCCTGACTTTC	CASTGGLAGGGANVLTF
TRBJ1-2	.	TRBD1	TRBV5-4	TGTGCCAGCAGCTTTACAGGGGGCGTCCTTTTTGGCTACACCTTC	CASSFTGGVLFGYTF
TRBJ1-2	once	TRBD1	TRBV7-2	TGTGCCAGCAGCCATGAGGGACAGGGATCTGGGGGCTACACCTTC	CASSHEGQGSGGYTF
TRBJ1-5	.	.	TRBV7-2	TGTGCCAGCAGCTTAGAGAGTACAGGTATTAATCAGCCCCAGCATTTT	CASSLESTGINQPQHF
TRBJ2-7	.	.	TRBV10-3	TGTGCCACCGGGGGCTTGGTGGCAGGGGGAGGCGAGCAGTACTTC	CATGGLVAGGGEQYF
TRBJ2-7	.	.	TRBV18	TGTGCCAGCTCACCACAAAACCCCCCACAGGTCTACGAGCAGTACTTC	CASSPQNPPQVYEQYF
TRBJ1-6	once	TRBD1	TRBV5-6	TGTGCCAGCAGCTCGGTGGGGACAGGACAGCCGCCCCTCCACTTT	CASSSVGTGQPPLHF
TRBJ2-5	.	TRBD2	TRBV4-1	TGCGCCAGCAGCCAAGCTAGCGGATCCGACTGGGAGACCCAGTACTTC	CASSQASGSDWETQYF
TRBJ2-7	.	.	TRBV10-3	TGTGCCATCAGTGAGTTTCCGTACGAGCAGTACTTC	CAISEFPYEQYF
TRBJ2-3	.	.	TRBV7-9	TGTGCCAGCAGCCCCTGGACTGGACCGAAGGGAGATACGCAGTATTTT	CASSPWTGPKGDTQYF
TRBJ2-3	medium-sized	.	TRBV4-2	TGTGCCAGCAGCCAAGGCGGGGAGGGGGGCGCGTTGACAGATACGCAGTATTTT	CASSQGGEGGALTDTQYF
TRBJ2-1	.	TRBD2	TRBV6-6	TGTGCCAGCAGTTATGGGGCGGGGGGTTACGGGAATGAGCAGTTCTTC	CASSYGAGGYGNEQFF
TRBJ1-1	.	.	TRBV10-3	TGTGCCATCAGTGAAAATTCCGGAGCTTTCTTT	CAISENSGAFF
TRBJ1-6	.	.	TRBV15	TGTGCCACCAGCACGACACAATTTATCGGGACCTATAATTCACCCCTCCACTTT	CATSTTQFIGTYNSPLHF
TRBJ2-5	.	TRBD2	TRBV7-2	TGTGCCAGCAGCTTGATTGTAGCGGGGAGCTACAGGGACTTC	CASSLIVAGSYRDF
TRBJ2-5	.	.	TRBV12-3/TRBV12-4	TGTGCCGCCGCGCGGAGGCAAGAGACCCAGTACTTC	CAAARRQETQYF
TRBJ2-7	.	.	TRBV10-3	TGTGCCATCAGTGAGTCGATTGGGGTTGCAGACGGAGGCTCCTACGAGCAGTACTTC	CAISESIGVADGGSYEQYF
TRBJ2-2	.	.	TRBV7-9	TGTGCCAGCAGCCTCACCGGGGAGCTGTTTTTT	CASSLTGELFF
TRBJ2-1	.	TRBD2	TRBV28	TGTGCCAGCAGTTCCCATCAAAGCGGGGGGGCTTTGGATGAGCAGTTCTTC	CASSSHQSGGALDEQFF
TRBJ2-1	.	.	TRBV5-1	TGCGCCAGCAGCTCACAACAGTTCACCTACAATGAGCAGTTCTTC	CASSSQQFTYNEQFF
TRBJ1-5	.	.	TRBV15	TGTGCCACCAGGATGGATAGGCTTGATAGGGAGGGCAATCAGCCCCAGCATTTT	CATRMDRLDREGNQPQHF
TRBJ1-4	.	.	TRBV27	TGTGCCAGCTCCTTAGCCTTGGGGGGAGGGGACGAAAAACTGTTTTTT	CASSLALGGGDEKLFF
TRBJ2-7	.	TRBD2	TRBV6-5	TGTGCCAGCAGTTACGACGCTAGCGGGCCCTACGAGCAGTACTTC	CASSYDASGPYEQYF
TRBJ2-5	.	.	TRBV9	TGTGCCAGCAGCGTCCAGGTCAGTCCAGAGACCCAGTACTTC	CASSVQVSPETQYF
TRBJ2-7	.	TRBD2	TRBV7-7	TGTGCTAGCAGTTTGGGGGGGAACTACGAGCAGTACTTC	CASSLGGNYEQYF
TRBJ2-4	.	.	TRBV4-1	TGCGCCAGCAGCCATTCCCTTTTAGTTGTGAGCCCCAAAAACATTCAGTACTTC	CASSHSLLVVSPKNIQYF
TRBJ2-6	.	TRBD2	TRBV4-1	TGCGCCAGCAGCCAAATAGCGGGGGTCCTCTCTGGGGCCAACGTCCTGACTTTC	CASSQIAGVLSGANVLTF
TRBJ1-6	.	.	TRBV3-1/TRBV3-2	TGTGCCAGCAGCCAAGCCCTACAGGGAAGGTCACCCCTCCACTTT	CASSQALQGRSPLHF
TRBJ1-1	.	.	TRBV10-1	TGCGCCAGCGAAGCCGCGCCCGAAGCTTTCTTT	CASEAAPEAFF
TRBJ1-1	.	.	TRBV6-5	TGTGCCAGCAGTACAGACAGAGGCCCTGAAGCTTTCTTT	CASSTDRGPEAFF
TRBJ2-7	.	TRBD2	TRBV29-1	TGCAGCGTTGGGCTAGCGGGGACCTACGAGCAGTACTTC	CSVGLAGTYEQYF
TRBJ2-7	few	TRBD1	TRBV5-6	TGTGCCAGCAGCTTGGCTCAGGGGGCCGAAGTCGAGCAGTACTTC	CASSLAQGAEVEQYF
TRBJ2-7	.	.	TRBV5-1	TGCGCCAGCAGCTTGGCTCCCCCCTCCTACGAGCAGTACTTC	CASSLAPPSYEQYF
TRBJ2-1	.	.	TRBV15	TGTGCCACCAGCAGAGAGGGGGGGCGATGGGTCTTCTTC	CATSREGGRWVFF
TRBJ2-7	.	.	TRBV11-2	TGTGCCAGCAGCTTAGGGGGCGCGTTGAGCGAGCAGTACTTC	CASSLGGALSEQYF
TRBJ2-5	.	.	TRBV12-3/TRBV12-4	TGTGCCAGCACCCCACTAGCTCAAGAGACCCAGTACTTC	CASTPLAQETQYF
TRBJ2-2	.	.	TRBV21-1	TGTGCCAGCAGCAAAGAACGGGACAGCCGGAACACCGGGGAGCTGTTTTTT	CASSKERDSRNTGELFF
TRBJ2-7	once	.	TRBV18	TGTGCCAGCTCACCAGACAACTTCAAGCAGTACTTC	CASSPDNFKQYF